This entry lists 15 T cell receptor beta chains sequenced from one sample in a study of blood T cells in healthy people across ages (dated by TCRdb to the mid-2010s). Receptor libraries were prepared by 5' RACE. Instrument used: Illumina HiSeq 2500. A second PCR of about 6 to 12 cycles was performed with a sample-barcoded 5' primer and a J-beta primer mix. Using fastp at Q25 and MiXCR, TCRdb reprocessed the public reads and kept productive beta chains. Rows are combined by CDR3 protein, so each entry shows the most common genes and DNA. The sample contains about 780,000 distinct CDR3 sequences, roughly 24% of them found a single time. The biggest ten clones account for roughly 3.1% of the sample. These same records also appear under a second study, on T cells of mothers and their children.

The source material was blood. Receptor source: a boy aged 5 to 17 in good health.

This clonotype was seen more than once but under ten times. V gene TRBV2 combines with J gene TRBJ1-6; D is possibly TRBD1 (5 bases). The germline V gene has CDR1 SNHLY and CDR2 FYNNEI. This CDR3 has 15 amino acids. Trimming took off 7 bases at V and 3 bases at J, with 13 bases between the two ends. The CDR3 spells CASTPSGIYNSPLHF. The CDR3 DNA reads TGTGCCAGCACCCCATCAGGGATCTATAATTCACCCCTCCACTTT.

V gene TRBV7-2 combines with J gene TRBJ1-4; TRBD1 is a possible D gene (5 bases). Germline CDR1 reads SGHTA; CDR2 reads FQGNSA. V lost 5 bases, J lost 8 bases, and 15 bases lay in between. The CDR3 runs to 14 residues. The CDR3 nucleotides are TGTGCCAGCAGCCCTGGGGGAGGCTGGGAAAAACTGTTTTTT. Amino acid sequence: CASSPGGGWEKLFF.

The rearrangement links TRBV5-6 to TRBJ2-1, with D perhaps TRBD2 (6 bases). The germline V and J ends were trimmed by 1 base and 4 bases, with 12 bases remaining between them. Looked up from germline, CDR1 is SGHDT and CDR2 is YYEEEE. The CDR3 has 15 residues. The CDR3 spells CASSLWRGQYNEQFF. The CDR3 DNA sequence: TGTGCCAGCAGCTTGTGGCGGGGCCAATACAATGAGCAGTTCTTC.

This clonotype was counted only a few times. One end of the junction fails to match germline, which may point to a read error. The rearrangement links TRBV7-7 to TRBJ2-1; D uncertain. Germline V gene sequence: CDR1 SSHAT, CDR2 FNYEAQ (reference sequence). There are 16 residues in the CDR3. The chain's CDR3 is CASSSTGPSSYNEQFF. CDR3 DNA: TGTGCTAGCAGCTCCACTGGTCCGAGCTCCTACAATGAGCAGTTCTTC.

The chain has TRBV11-2 and TRBJ2-1; 11 nucleotides line up with TRBD1. Germline CDR1 SGHAT, CDR2 FQNNGV. The J segment lost 5 bases and the V segment lost 4 bases, leaving 4 bases of the junction unmatched. CDR3 length: 15 amino acids. The CDR3 reads CASSSGTGGDNEQFF. The DNA for the CDR3 is TGTGCCAGCAGCTCCGGGACAGGGGGAGACAATGAGCAGTTCTTC. Full variable domain (missing parts from reference TRBV11-2 and TRBJ2-1): EAGVAQSPRYKIIEKRQSVAFWCNPISGHATLYWYQQILGQGPKLLIQFQNNGVVDDSQLPKDRFSAERLKGVDSTLKIQPAKLEDSAVYLCASSSGTGGDNEQFFGPGTRLTVL.

This clonotype turned up a few times. The chain couples TRBV12-3 or TRBV12-4 to TRBJ2-3; D perhaps matches TRBD1 (7 bases). The CDR3 spans 14 residues. V lost 4 bases, J lost 1 base, and 9 bases lay in between. This CDR3 is CASSSRGGTDTQYF. CDR3 bases: TGTGCCAGCAGTTCCAGGGGGGGCACAGATACGCAGTATTTT.

This clonotype was seen more than once but under ten times. The chain recombines TRBV11-2 with TRBJ1-1; D gene uncertain. The germline V gene encodes CDR1 SGHAT and CDR2 FQNNGV. This CDR3 comprises 13 residues. Trimming pared 5 bases from V and 3 bases from J, leaving 10 bases between. The CDR3 nucleotides are TGTGCCAGCAGCCCTCCAATGGACACTGAAGCTTTCTTT. This codes for CASSPPMDTEAFF.

This clonotype occurred a few times. The rearrangement links TRBV4-2 to TRBJ2-7; either TRBD1 or TRBD2 may supply D (5 bases each). CDR3 length equals 15 residues. Looked up from germline, CDR1 is LGHNA and CDR2 is YNFKEQ. V lost 0 bases and J lost 5, with 14 bases in between. As DNA, the CDR3 is TGTGCCAGCAGCCAAGAGGGCCGGGACGGGGACGAGCAGTACTTC. This encodes CASSQEGRDGDEQYF.

The sample holds a few counts of this clonotype. One junction end does not reproduce the germline sequence, and a read error may be involved. The V and J genes are TRBV18 and TRBJ2-5; D not resolved. This CDR3 region has 13 residues. Germline V gene sequence: CDR1 KGHSH, CDR2 LQKENI. CDR3 amino acids: CASSLETQETQHF. The DNA for the CDR3 is TGTGCCAGCTCACTGGAGACCCAAGAGACCCAGCACTTC.

This clonotype was counted once. The rearrangement links TRBV4-1 to TRBJ2-3; the D is unclear. Germline loops: CDR1 MGHRA, CDR2 YSYEKL. Trimming shortened V by 1 base and J by 2 bases, and 13 bases separated the two germline ends. This CDR3 region has 16 residues. CDR3 coding DNA: TGCGCCAGCAGCCAAGTGTCTTTCCCTAACACAGATACGCAGTATTTT. This translates into CASSQVSFPNTDTQYF.

This clonotype has only a few counts. The chain links TRBV7-9 to TRBJ1-1, with 8 bases matching TRBD1. The CDR3 has 15 amino acids. Germline assignment: CDR1 SEHNR and CDR2 FQNEAQ (reference sequence). The V segment lost 5 bases and the J segment 0 bases; nucleotides outside the gene matches: 5. CDR3 loop: CASSRGQGMNTEAFF. CDR3 bases: TGTGCCAGCAGCCGAGGACAGGGAATGAACACTGAAGCTTTCTTT.

This clonotype showed up many times. The rearrangement links TRBV12-3 or TRBV12-4 to TRBJ2-3; tentatively, D is TRBD1 or TRBD2 (5 bases each). This CDR3 is 16 amino acids long. Deletions cut 5 bases from V and 3 bases from J, with 18 bases between. The CDR3 nucleotides read TGTGCCAGCAGTATACCGGGACGAGAGCAAACAGATACGCAGTATTTT. Its protein product is CASSIPGREQTDTQYF.

The J gene is TRBJ1-4, the V gene TRBV10-3; 9 nucleotides match TRBD1. The J segment lost 8 bases and the V segment lost 5 bases, leaving 6 bases of the junction unmatched. Germline V gene sequence: CDR1 ENHRY, CDR2 SYGVKD. CDR3 size: 14 residues. The CDR3 sequence: CAISRRQGGEKLFF. The DNA for the CDR3 is TGTGCCATCAGTAGACGACAGGGGGGCGAAAAACTGTTTTTT.

This clonotype showed up just a few times. The genes are TRBV7-6 and TRBJ2-2, with a tentative D call TRBD1 (6 bases). The V and J ends lost 5 bases and 7 bases respectively, with 23 bases between them. Germline V gene data show CDR1 as SGHVS and CDR2 as FNYEAQ. CDR3 length equals 17 residues. CDR3 in amino acids: CASSPRTALTVYGELFF. CDR3 sequence (DNA): TGTGCCAGCAGCCCGCGGACAGCGCTTACCGTTTACGGGGAGCTGTTTTTT.

This clonotype was observed a handful of times. The chain has TRBV5-1 and TRBJ1-6; a possible D gene is TRBD1 (5 bases). Looked up from germline, CDR1 is SGHRS and CDR2 is YFSETQ. CDR3 length equals 14 residues. The germline V and J ends were trimmed by 4 bases and 11 bases, with 16 bases remaining between them. CDR3 sequence (DNA): TGCGCCAGCAGCCCTGGCGAGGGACGGCCACCCCTCCACTTT. Translating gives CASSPGEGRPPLHF.